The sequence of this T cell receptor (beta chain) was determined in a study of identical twins. Trimming removed 4 bases from V and 1 base from J, with 17 bases in between. CDR3 size: 17 residues. Looked up from germline, CDR1 is SGHDT and CDR2 is YYEEEE. This clonotype has more than one count but fewer than ten. TCRdb called the 5' RACE reads again in MiXCR, with one record for every CDR3 protein. The top ten hold approximately 7.9% of the sample, which has hundreds of thousands of distinct CDR3 sequences, 9% to 15% seen once. The sample also formed part of further work on yellow fever vaccine responses in identical twins.

The specimen was CD8+ T cells sorted from blood. This TCR derives from a woman aged 18 to 35 in good health. The J gene is TRBJ2-2, the V gene TRBV5-6; D possibly uses TRBD1 or TRBD2 (5 bases each). CDR3 coding DNA: TGTGCCAGCAGCCGCCCCAGGGACGCCTTGAACACCGGGGAGCTGTTTTTT. Its translation: CASSRPRDALNTGELFF. The variable domain in full, completed from reference TRBV5-6 and TRBJ2-2, reads DAGVTQSPTHLIKTRGQQVTLRCSPKSGHDTVSWYQQALGQGPQFIFQYYEEEERQRGNFPDRFSGHQFPNYSSELNVNALLLGDSALYLCASSRPRDALNTGELFFGEGSRLTVL.